Each of the 21 T cell receptor beta chains below was sequenced from the same sample in a study of blood T cell repertoires in COVID-19. TCRdb's copy holds only in-frame clones and misses some; the assay was immunoSEQ multiplex PCR. This table holds 250,000 to 350,000 clones, roughly 80% found once. The source material was peripheral blood. These TCRs come from a human donor with COVID-19, enrolled during active disease. The donor label of this sample is uncertain.

The genes are TRBV5-4 and TRBJ2-1; TRBD2 agrees at 16 bases. Trimming cost V 2 bases and J 6 bases; bases outside gene matches: 5. This CDR3 spans 17 amino acids. Germline CDR1 and CDR2: SGHNT and YYREEE (reference sequence). CDR3 sequence reads: CASSFGTSGRAVNEQFF. CDR3 coding DNA: TGTGCCAGCAGCTTCGGGACTAGCGGGAGGGCTGTCAATGAGCAGTTCTTC.

V usage is TRBV28 and J usage is TRBJ1-1, with TRBD1 matching over 8 bases. Trimming removed 6 bases from V and 11 bases from J; junction bases left unmatched: 8. The V gene's germline CDR1 is MDHEN and CDR2 SYDVKM. This CDR3 is 12 amino acids long. The CDR3 region has the DNA TGTGCCAGCAGAGGGACAGGCTATTCGGCTTTCTTT. Its protein is CASRGTGYSAFF.

Only one count was recorded for this clone. The chain employs TRBV3-1 (or the pseudogene TRBV3-2) and TRBJ2-1, with 10 nucleotides matching TRBD2. Germline CDR1 LGHDT, CDR2 YNNKEL (reference sequence). Unmatched junction bases numbered 12, after V lost 3 bases and J lost 7 bases. This CDR3 contains 17 residues. Here the CDR3 reads CASSHGKRLAGENEQFF. The CDR3 DNA sequence: TGTGCCAGCAGCCATGGCAAAAGGCTAGCGGGAGAAAATGAGCAGTTCTTC.

The CDR3 region is CSAQGGRPGTEAFF. DNA of the CDR3: TGCAGCGCCCAGGGGGGCCGACCGGGCACTGAAGCTTTCTTT. The chain links TRBV29-1 to TRBJ1-1; 7 bases fit TRBD1. Germline V CDR1 and CDR2: SQVTM, ANQGSEA. Trimming removed 7 bases from V and 4 bases from J; junction bases left unmatched: 12. The CDR3 sequence is 14 residues long. Complete variable domain (other parts from reference TRBV29-1 and TRBJ1-1): SAVISQKPSRDICQRGTSLTIQCQVDSQVTMMFWYRQQPGQSLTLIATANQGSEATYESGFVIDKFPISRPNLTFSTLTVSNMSPEDSSIYLCSAQGGRPGTEAFFGQGTRLTVV.

This chain joins TRBV5-1 and TRBJ2-7, with 9 bases aligning to TRBD1. The germline gives CDR1 SGHRS, CDR2 YFSETQ. V shed 0 bases and J 4 bases; nucleotides not matched to a gene: 5. The CDR3 is 15 amino acids. This chain's CDR3 is CASSLGPQGAYEQYF. The CDR3 nucleotides are TGCGCCAGCAGCTTGGGGCCACAGGGGGCGTACGAGCAGTACTTC.

This clone was detected a few times. The CDR3 nucleotides are TGTGCCAGCAGTGAGTGGCAGGGTGATGAAAAACTGTTTTTT. It is translated as CASSEWQGDEKLFF. The rearrangement links TRBV25-1 to TRBJ1-4; possibly TRBD1 for D (5 bases). Germline V gene data show CDR1 as MGHDK and CDR2 as SYGVNS. This CDR3 region has 14 residues. V lost 3 bases and J 6 bases, leaving 11 bases between the germline ends.

The V gene is TRBV20-1, the J gene TRBJ2-1; D unresolved. From germline, CDR1 is DFQATT and CDR2 SNEGSKA (reference sequence). The CDR3 contains 9 residues. CDR3 DNA: TGCAGAGTTGGCTATGAGCAGTTCTTC. Translating gives CRVGYEQFF.

The chain uses TRBV11-2 and TRBJ1-3, with D possibly matching TRBD1 (5 bases). Germline V lookup: CDR1 SGHAT, CDR2 FQNNGV. The CDR3 is 15 amino acids. The V end was cut by 5 bases, the J end by 7 bases, with 18 bases between. CDR3 sequence (DNA): TGTGCCAGCAGCCCCATCAATCAGGGTCGGAACACCATATATTTT. Amino acid sequence: CASSPINQGRNTIYF.

J is TRBJ1-5 and V is TRBV4-3; 7 nucleotides agree with TRBD1. The length of the CDR3 is 15 residues. CDR1 is LGHNA, CDR2 YSLEER, per germline. With V trimmed by 0 bases and J by 7 bases, 6 bases remained unmatched. The CDR3: CASSQDVGGHQPQHF. In DNA form, the CDR3 reads TGCGCCAGCAGCCAAGATGTAGGGGGCCACCAGCCCCAGCATTTT.

V gene TRBV2 combines with J gene TRBJ2-7; 11 bases agree with TRBD2. Germline trimming cut 6 bases from V and 3 bases from J; bases unmatched to any gene: 4. Germline V gives CDR1 SNHLY, CDR2 FYNNEI. This CDR3 is 14 amino acids long. CDR3 loop: CASRGLADFYEQYF. CDR3 nucleotide sequence: TGTGCCAGCAGGGGACTAGCGGATTTCTACGAGCAGTACTTC. Drawing the rest from reference TRBV2 and TRBJ2-7, the complete variable domain is EPEVTQTPSHQVTQMGQEVILRCVPISNHLYFYWYRQILGQKVEFLVSFYNNEISEKSEIFDDQFSVERPDGSNFTLKIRSTKLEDSAMYFCASRGLADFYEQYFGPGTRLTVT.

This clone was recorded only once. V is TRBV5-4 and J is TRBJ1-4; tentative D call: TRBD1 (6 bases). CDR1 is SGHNT and CDR2 is YYREEE in the germline V gene (reference sequence). The CDR3 extends over 15 amino acids. The V end lost 1 base, the J end lost 3 bases, and 10 bases lay between the germline ends. CDR3: CASSLSPGANEKLFF. DNA for the CDR3: TGTGCCAGCAGCTTGTCACCAGGGGCTAATGAAAAACTGTTTTTT.

This sequence joins TRBV29-1 and TRBJ1-4; D is undetermined. The length of the CDR3 is 12 residues. Trimming pared 6 bases from V and 8 bases from J, leaving 13 bases between. Germline-derived CDR1 and CDR2 are SQVTM and ANQGSEA. The CDR3 is CSVDNGEEKLFF. In DNA form, the CDR3 reads TGCAGCGTCGATAATGGGGAGGAAAAACTGTTTTTT.

This clone has more than one count but fewer than ten. The chain links TRBV5-1 to TRBJ2-7; D might be TRBD2 (5 bases). There are 15 residues in the CDR3. V lost 0 bases and J 3 bases, leaving 13 bases between the germline ends. The germline CDR1 and CDR2 sequences are SGHRS and YFSETQ. CDR3 nucleotide sequence: TGCGCCAGCAGCTTGGTGGACTCTCTGGGCTACGAGCAGTACTTC. Protein sequence: CASSLVDSLGYEQYF.

This rearrangement joins TRBV18 to TRBJ2-3; 9 nucleotides line up with TRBD1. The CDR3 runs to 17 residues. V lost 3 bases to trimming and J lost 3 bases; unmatched junction nucleotides: 10. CDR1 and CDR2 (germline): KGHSH, LQKENI. The CDR3 sequence is CASSPQSGTGWTDTQYF. CDR3 coding DNA: TGTGCCAGCTCACCTCAATCCGGGACAGGGTGGACAGATACGCAGTATTTT.

The chain combines TRBV6-5 with TRBJ1-2; maybe TRBD1 (6 bases). Germline V gene data show CDR1 as MNHEY and CDR2 as SVGAGI. The CDR3 runs 13 residues. The V end was cut by 5 bases, the J end by 5 bases, with 12 bases between. The CDR3 loop reads CASSQQGPYGYTF. In DNA, the CDR3 is TGTGCCAGCAGTCAACAGGGCCCATATGGCTACACCTTC.

This chain uses TRBV6-1 with TRBJ2-7; TRBD2 agrees at 9 bases. This CDR3 is built from 19 residues. Trimming cost V 4 bases and J 0 bases; bases outside gene matches: 16. From germline, CDR1 is MNHNS and CDR2 SASEGT. The DNA of the CDR3 is TGTGCCAGCAGTGGCACCCGGGGTGGTATTAGCGGGAGCTCCTACGAGCAGTACTTC. It translates to CASSGTRGGISGSSYEQYF.

The J gene is TRBJ1-2, the V gene TRBV18; weak D call: TRBD1 (5 bases). This CDR3 comprises 15 residues. V was trimmed by 2 bases and J by 4 bases, leaving 14 bases between them. CDR1 is KGHSH, CDR2 LQKENI, per germline. The CDR3 bases are TGTGCCAGCTCACCAGAGACGGACATTTCCTATGGCTACACCTTC. It codes for CASSPETDISYGYTF.

J is TRBJ1-5 and V is TRBV6-2 or TRBV6-3; D gene uncertain. The germline V gene encodes CDR1 MNHEY and CDR2 SVGEGT. V was clipped by 0 bases and J by 5 bases, with 17 bases between them. The CDR3 is made up of 17 amino acids. The CDR3: CASSYSRTLGGYQPQHF. The CDR3 DNA follows: TGTGCCAGCAGTTACTCGAGAACGTTGGGCGGGTATCAGCCCCAGCATTTT.

This chain uses TRBV7-8 with TRBJ1-2; 7 bases line up with TRBD1. The CDR3 is made up of 12 amino acids. Germline V CDR1 and CDR2: SGHVS, FQNEAQ. V gave up 4 bases and J gave up 8 bases; unmatched junction bases: 4. The CDR3 spells CASSSTGRGYTF. The CDR3 DNA follows: TGTGCCAGCAGCTCGACAGGGCGAGGCTACACCTTC.

This sequence joins TRBV14 and TRBJ1-2, with 8 bases aligning to TRBD1. The germline V gene encodes CDR1 SGHDN and CDR2 FVKESK. The CDR3 totals 16 residues. Losses at the gene ends were 4 bases for V and 5 bases for J; bases not matched to a gene: 12. In nucleotides, the CDR3 is TGTGCCAGCAGCCCCTGGACAGGGCGGGTTGGGTATGGCTACACCTTC. It encodes CASSPWTGRVGYGYTF.

The chain links TRBV9 to TRBJ1-6; TRBD1 agrees at 9 bases. V dropped 3 bases and J dropped 11; count of bases not matched to a gene: 9. This CDR3 comprises 15 residues. Germline V gene data show CDR1 as SGDLS and CDR2 as YYNGEE. The CDR3 DNA is TGTGCCAGCAGCGGGGGGGGACAGGGCACGACACCCCTCCACTTT. It is translated as CASSGGGQGTTPLHF.